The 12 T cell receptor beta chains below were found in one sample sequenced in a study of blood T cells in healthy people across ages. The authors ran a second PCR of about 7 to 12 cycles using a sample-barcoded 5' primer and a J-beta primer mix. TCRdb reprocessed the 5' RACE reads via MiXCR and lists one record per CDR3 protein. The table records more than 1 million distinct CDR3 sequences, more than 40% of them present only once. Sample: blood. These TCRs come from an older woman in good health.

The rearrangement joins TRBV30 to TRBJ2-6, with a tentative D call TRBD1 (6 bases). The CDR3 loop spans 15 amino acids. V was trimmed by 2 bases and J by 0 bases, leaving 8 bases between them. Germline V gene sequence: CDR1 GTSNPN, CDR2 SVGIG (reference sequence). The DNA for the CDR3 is TGTGCCTGGAGTCAGGGGAACTCTGGGGCCAACGTCCTGACTTTC. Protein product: CAWSQGNSGANVLTF.

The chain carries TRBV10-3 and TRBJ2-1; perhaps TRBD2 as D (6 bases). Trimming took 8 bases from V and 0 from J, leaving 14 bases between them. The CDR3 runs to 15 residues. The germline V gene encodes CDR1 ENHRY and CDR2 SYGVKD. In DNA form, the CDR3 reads TGTGCCATCTTCTCTAGCGCCAGCTCCTACAATGAGCAGTTCTTC. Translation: CAIFSSASSYNEQFF.

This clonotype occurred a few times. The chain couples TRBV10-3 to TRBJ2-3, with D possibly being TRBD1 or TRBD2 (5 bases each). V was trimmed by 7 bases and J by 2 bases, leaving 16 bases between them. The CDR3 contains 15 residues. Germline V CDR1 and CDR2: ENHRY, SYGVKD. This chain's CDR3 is CAITGTAGSTDTQYF. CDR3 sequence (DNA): TGTGCCATCACCGGGACGGCTGGTTCCACAGATACGCAGTATTTT.

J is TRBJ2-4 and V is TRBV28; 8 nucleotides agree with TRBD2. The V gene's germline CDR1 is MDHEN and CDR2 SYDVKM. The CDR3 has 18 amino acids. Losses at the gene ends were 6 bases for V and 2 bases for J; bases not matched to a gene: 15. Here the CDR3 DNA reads TGTGCCAGCAGGAGAGCCGGGTCGGGGGGGTTTCCCAAAAACATTCAGTACTTC. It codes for CASRRAGSGGFPKNIQYF.

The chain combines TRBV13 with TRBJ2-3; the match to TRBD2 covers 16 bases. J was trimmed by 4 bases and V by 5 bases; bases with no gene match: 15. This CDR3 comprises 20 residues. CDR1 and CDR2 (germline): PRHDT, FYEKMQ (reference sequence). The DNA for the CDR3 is TGTGCCAGCAGCCAACATGACAGGGGACTAGCGGGAGGGCCTTCAGATACGCAGTATTTT. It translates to CASSQHDRGLAGGPSDTQYF.

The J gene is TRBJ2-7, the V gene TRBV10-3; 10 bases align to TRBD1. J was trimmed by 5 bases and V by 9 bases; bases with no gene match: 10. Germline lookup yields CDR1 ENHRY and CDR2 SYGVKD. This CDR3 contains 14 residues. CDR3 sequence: CAIRAGQGSNEQYF. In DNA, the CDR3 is TGTGCCATTAGGGCGGGACAGGGGTCTAACGAGCAGTACTTC.

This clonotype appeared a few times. The CDR3 sequence: CASSFSAEGQYF. CDR3 coding DNA: TGTGCCAGCAGCTTCTCCGCGGAAGGGCAGTACTTC. The chain uses TRBV13 and TRBJ2-5; D uncertain. V lost 3 bases and J 11 bases, leaving 13 bases between the germline ends. The germline gives CDR1 PRHDT, CDR2 FYEKMQ (reference sequence). The CDR3 totals 12 residues.

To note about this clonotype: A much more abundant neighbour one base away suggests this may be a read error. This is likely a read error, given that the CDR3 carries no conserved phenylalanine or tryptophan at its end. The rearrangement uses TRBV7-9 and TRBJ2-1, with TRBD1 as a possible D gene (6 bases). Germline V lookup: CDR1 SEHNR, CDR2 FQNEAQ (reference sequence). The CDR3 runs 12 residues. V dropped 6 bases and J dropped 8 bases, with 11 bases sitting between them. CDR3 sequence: CASSPRGDEQFL. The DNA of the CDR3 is TGTGCCAGCAGTCCCAGGGGCGATGAGCAGTTCTTG.

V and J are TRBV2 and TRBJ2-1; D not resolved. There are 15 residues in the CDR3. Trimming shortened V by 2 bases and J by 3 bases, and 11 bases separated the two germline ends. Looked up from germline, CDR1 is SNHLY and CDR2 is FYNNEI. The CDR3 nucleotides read TGTGCCAGCAGTGAAACAAGGCAGAGCTACAATGAGCAGTTCTTC. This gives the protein CASSETRQSYNEQFF.

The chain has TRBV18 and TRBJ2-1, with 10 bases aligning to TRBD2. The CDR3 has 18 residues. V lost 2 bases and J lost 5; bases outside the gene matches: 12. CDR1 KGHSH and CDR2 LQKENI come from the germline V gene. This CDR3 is CASSPDWGLAGEDNEQFF. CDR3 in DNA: TGTGCCAGCTCACCAGACTGGGGCCTAGCGGGAGAGGACAATGAGCAGTTCTTC.

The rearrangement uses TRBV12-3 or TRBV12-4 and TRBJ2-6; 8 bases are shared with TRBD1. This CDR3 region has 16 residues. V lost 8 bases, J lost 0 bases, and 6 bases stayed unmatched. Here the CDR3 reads CASGGDRTSGANVLTF. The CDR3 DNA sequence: TGTGCCAGCGGAGGGGACAGGACCTCTGGGGCCAACGTCCTGACTTTC.

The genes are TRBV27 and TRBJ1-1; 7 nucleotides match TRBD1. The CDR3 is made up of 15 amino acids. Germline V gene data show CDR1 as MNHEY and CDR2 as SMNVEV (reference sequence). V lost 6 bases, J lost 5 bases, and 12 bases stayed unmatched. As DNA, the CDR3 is TGTGCCAGCAGGCCTCCAGGGGGAGTAGGGACTGAAGCTTTCTTT. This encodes CASRPPGGVGTEAFF.